The 19 T cell receptor beta chains below were found in one sample sequenced in a study of shared clonotypes between healthy human individuals. Profiled with immunoSEQ multiplex PCR; TCRdb holds only in-frame clones, not every one. Here the sample spans millions of clones, 85% to 95% being singletons. The sequencing sample was made of naive CD4+ T cells sorted from blood. Subset: CD45RA+ positively selected. The receptors originated from a man between 18 and 35 years old in good health.

V usage is TRBV28 and J usage is TRBJ2-1; TRBD2 aligns across 13 bases. Per the germline V gene, CDR1 is MDHEN and CDR2 is SYDVKM. J gave up 4 bases and V 8 bases, and 11 bases lay outside the gene matches. There are 17 residues in the CDR3. The CDR3 spells CASSSFGLAGAYNEQFF. Written as DNA, the CDR3 is TGTGCCAGCTCCTCTTTCGGACTAGCGGGAGCTTACAATGAGCAGTTCTTC.

The chain combines TRBV6-6 with TRBJ1-5, with D hard to call. V was pared by 2 bases and J by 0 bases, with 8 bases between. The CDR3 spans 15 residues. The germline gives CDR1 MNHNY, CDR2 SVGAGI (reference sequence). CDR3 loop: CASSYGQDSNQPQHF. For the CDR3, the DNA is TGTGCCAGCAGTTACGGTCAGGATAGCAATCAGCCCCAGCATTTT.

This sequence joins TRBV28 and TRBJ1-2, with 8 nucleotides matching TRBD1. Trimming took 5 bases from V and 2 from J; bases not matched to a gene: 4. There are 14 residues in the CDR3. CDR1 and CDR2 (germline): MDHEN, SYDVKM. CDR3 loop: CASSPGGSNYGYTF. The CDR3 DNA is TGTGCCAGCAGTCCAGGGGGCTCCAACTATGGCTACACCTTC.

The chain links TRBV5-4 to TRBJ2-3; 8 bases agree with TRBD2. The V segment lost 9 bases and the J segment 3 bases; nucleotides outside the gene matches: 9. CDR1 and CDR2 (germline): SGHNT, YYREEE (reference sequence). This CDR3 comprises 14 residues. The CDR3 region is CAITPSGGTDTQYF. CDR3 nucleotides: TGTGCCATCACCCCCAGCGGGGGTACAGATACGCAGTATTTT.

The CDR3 sequence: CASSLAGTGKETQYF. CDR3 nucleotide sequence: TGTGCCAGCAGCTTGGCCGGGACAGGGAAGGAGACCCAGTACTTC. The chain uses TRBV5-6 and TRBJ2-5; TRBD1 aligns across 9 bases. The CDR3 has 15 amino acids. CDR1 SGHDT and CDR2 YYEEEE come from the germline V gene. The V segment lost 0 bases and the J segment 5 bases; nucleotides outside the gene matches: 5. Drawing the rest from reference TRBV5-6 and TRBJ2-5, the complete variable domain is DAGVTQSPTHLIKTRGQQVTLRCSPKSGHDTVSWYQQALGQGPQFIFQYYEEEERQRGNFPDRFSGHQFPNYSSELNVNALLLGDSALYLCASSLAGTGKETQYFGPGTRLLVL.

The chain combines TRBV11-2 with TRBJ1-4; TRBD1 matches at 7 bases. The CDR3 consists of 16 residues. Germline values: CDR1 SGHAT, CDR2 FQNNGV. V shed 5 bases and J 0 bases; nucleotides not matched to a gene: 6. CDR3 sequence: CASSRRGFATNEKLFF. CDR3 DNA sequence: TGTGCCAGCAGCCGCAGGGGGTTTGCAACTAATGAAAAACTGTTTTTT. The entire variable domain, with the rest obtained from reference TRBV11-2 and TRBJ1-4, is as follows: EAGVAQSPRYKIIEKRQSVAFWCNPISGHATLYWYQQILGQGPKLLIQFQNNGVVDDSQLPKDRFSAERLKGVDSTLKIQPAKLEDSAVYLCASSRRGFATNEKLFFGSGTQLSVL.

The chain employs TRBV4-1 and TRBJ2-7, with 9 positions matching TRBD1. J was trimmed by 5 bases and V by 4 bases; bases with no gene match: 12. Per the germline V gene, CDR1 is MGHRA and CDR2 is YSYEKL. This CDR3 is 16 amino acids long. CDR3 region: CASSPRYGTGHHEQYF. The CDR3 bases are TGCGCCAGCAGCCCAAGATACGGGACAGGGCACCACGAGCAGTACTTC.

The rearrangement links TRBV29-1 to TRBJ2-3; TRBD1 is a possible D gene (6 bases). Between the trimmed V and J ends, which lost 4 bases and 4 bases, there was a span of 18 bases. The CDR3 sequence is 15 residues long. Germline loops: CDR1 SQVTM, CDR2 ANQGSEA. CDR3 nucleotides: TGCAGCGTTGTAGTTCCGGGACATAGGGCAGATACGCAGTATTTT. Its protein product is CSVVVPGHRADTQYF.

The J gene is TRBJ2-3, the V gene TRBV19; TRBD2 aligns across 7 bases. CDR3 size: 15 residues. V dropped 1 base and J dropped 5; count of bases not matched to a gene: 6. Germline V gene sequence: CDR1 LNHDA, CDR2 SQIVND (reference sequence). This CDR3 is CASSIGAGRGDTQYF. DNA of the CDR3: TGTGCCAGTAGTATAGGGGCAGGGAGGGGAGATACGCAGTATTTT.

The chain combines TRBV6-9 with TRBJ1-2; D unresolved. Trimming removed 5 bases at V and 4 bases at J, with 14 bases between. CDR1 is MNHGY and CDR2 is SVAAGI in the germline V gene. The CDR3 length is 14 residues. For the CDR3, the DNA is TGTGCCAGCAGTCTTGCCGGAAAGACCTATGGCTACACCTTC. As protein: CASSLAGKTYGYTF.

The table lists this clone with a count of one. The identical CDR3 is also encoded by other nucleotide sequences in the sample. The chain uses TRBV7-2 and TRBJ2-5; D is uncertain. From germline, CDR1 is SGHTA and CDR2 FQGNSA. V was clipped by 2 bases and J by 1 base, with 2 bases between them. This CDR3 is built from 12 residues. The DNA for the CDR3 is TGTGCCAGCAGCTTACTCCAAGAGACCCAGTACTTC. It is translated as CASSLLQETQYF.

The rearrangement joins TRBV15 to TRBJ2-7, with TRBD1 identical over 8 bases. The germline CDR1 and CDR2 sequences are LNHNV and YYDKDF (reference sequence). V was clipped by 3 bases and J by 3 bases; unmatched bases: 7. This CDR3 has 15 amino acids. CDR3 nucleotide sequence: TGTGCCACCAGCAGGTACTCAGGGGGCGGCTACGAGCAGTACTTC. Protein: CATSRYSGGGYEQYF.

This clone was seen just once. The V call is TRBV4-3, the J call TRBJ2-2; no definite D call. This CDR3 has 18 amino acids. The V and J ends lost 8 bases and 6 bases respectively, with 28 bases between them. Germline CDR1 LGHNA, CDR2 YSLEER. The CDR3 sequence: CASSQYSPLVAQAGELFF. The CDR3 DNA is TGCGCCAGCTCGCAGTATAGCCCGCTCGTTGCCCAGGCCGGGGAGCTGTTTTTT.

For this clone: The sample carries other DNA sequences with the same CDR3. V usage is TRBV2 and J usage is TRBJ2-4; D is undetermined. CDR1 is SNHLY, CDR2 FYNNEI, per germline. CDR3 size: 13 residues. V lost 3 bases, J lost 0 bases, and 3 bases lay in between. The CDR3 DNA sequence: TGTGCCAGCAGTGACAGAGCCAAAAACATTCAGTACTTC. The encoded protein is CASSDRAKNIQYF.

This clone was found once. This chain uses TRBV2 with TRBJ1-5, with D unclear. The CDR3 is 15 residues long. Germline V lookup: CDR1 SNHLY, CDR2 FYNNEI. Trimming took 6 bases from V and 1 from J, leaving 13 bases between them. CDR3 protein: CASSPDGLSNQPQHF. CDR3 bases: TGTGCCAGCAGCCCCGACGGACTGAGCAATCAGCCCCAGCATTTT.

This chain links TRBV7-2 with TRBJ2-1, with TRBD2 identical over 9 bases. Per the germline V gene, CDR1 is SGHTA and CDR2 is FQGNSA. V gave up 8 bases and J gave up 14 bases; unmatched junction bases: 13. CDR3 size: 13 residues. In DNA form, the CDR3 reads TGTGCCAGCGACGGACTAGCGCCCGGCTTGGAGTTCTTC. Translation: CASDGLAPGLEFF.

This rearrangement joins TRBV6-1 to TRBJ1-5; D is ambiguous. Trimming pared 7 bases from V and 3 bases from J, leaving 13 bases between. This CDR3 is 14 amino acids long. Looked up from germline, CDR1 is MNHNS and CDR2 is SASEGT. The CDR3 coding sequence is TGTGCCAGCATAACAGCTAACGACAATCAGCCCCAGCATTTT. It is translated as CASITANDNQPQHF.

This chain uses TRBV7-2 with TRBJ1-2, with 8 bases matching TRBD1. CDR3 length: 14 amino acids. Germline CDR1 SGHTA, CDR2 FQGNSA. With V trimmed by 1 base and J by 8 bases, 6 bases remained unmatched. The CDR3 DNA follows: TGTGCCAGCAGCTTAGACAGGGGGACGGGCGGCTACACCTTC. This codes for CASSLDRGTGGYTF.

V usage is TRBV5-1 and J usage is TRBJ2-5; D is possibly TRBD1 or TRBD2 (6 bases each). Germline lookup yields CDR1 SGHRS and CDR2 YFSETQ. CDR3 length equals 13 residues. Trimming left V 1 base short and J 5 bases short, with 9 bases between. CDR3 protein: CASSLPGAETQYF. In nucleotides, the CDR3 is TGCGCCAGCAGCTTGCCGGGGGCGGAGACCCAGTACTTC.